The 27 T cell receptor beta chains presented below share a single source sample, sequenced in a study of OX40 agonist ivuxolimab in advanced cancers. Clones were read by immunoSEQ multiplex PCR, and TCRdb kept only the in-frame ones, dropping some. The repertoire holds 20,000 or so clones, with about 86% as singletons. The sequenced sample was CD4+ or CD8+ T cells sorted from blood, obtained in a trial of the OX40 agonist ivuxolimab. These receptors all come from an adult with an advanced solid tumor such as melanoma, head and neck, liver or kidney cancer.

The chain employs TRBV7-9 and TRBJ2-4; D ambiguous. V was clipped by 5 bases and J by 5 bases, with 10 bases between them. The V gene's germline CDR1 is SEHNR and CDR2 FQNEAQ (reference sequence). The CDR3 sequence is 13 residues long. The CDR3 loop is CASSKVGENIQYF. The CDR3, as DNA: TGTGCCAGCAGCAAGGTCGGAGAAAACATTCAGTACTTC.

This chain connects TRBV27 to TRBJ2-7; possible D gene TRBD2, 7 bases. CDR3 length equals 14 residues. Trimming shortened V by 3 bases and J by 2 bases, and 11 bases separated the two germline ends. Germline lookup yields CDR1 MNHEY and CDR2 SMNVEV (reference sequence). CDR3 protein: CASSLGGATYEQYF. For the CDR3, the DNA is TGTGCCAGCAGTTTGGGGGGGGCCACCTACGAGCAGTACTTC.

In its sample, this clone was seen once. The chain links TRBV4-1 to TRBJ2-6; TRBD2 aligns across 9 bases. Germline V CDR1 and CDR2: MGHRA, YSYEKL. The junction had 9 bases not matched to a gene; V was cut back by 3 bases and J by 3 bases. This CDR3 contains 18 residues. The CDR3 reads CASSQPSGGRRGANVLTF. In nucleotides, the CDR3 is TGCGCCAGCAGCCAGCCAAGCGGGGGGAGGCGTGGGGCCAACGTCCTGACTTTC.

The V call is TRBV19, the J call TRBJ2-3; 9 bases match TRBD2. Trimming at V came to 2 bases and at J to 0 bases, leaving 9 bases not matched to a gene. Germline loops: CDR1 LNHDA, CDR2 SQIVND (reference sequence). The CDR3 is 18 residues long. CDR3 amino acids: CASSIQAGGLSSTDTQYF. The CDR3 coding sequence is TGTGCCAGTAGTATACAAGCGGGGGGTCTCTCAAGCACAGATACGCAGTATTTT. The full variable domain, in which reference TRBV19 and TRBJ2-3 provide the parts outside the CDR3, is DGGITQSPKYLFRKEGQNVTLSCEQNLNHDAMYWYRQDPGQGLRLIYYSQIVNDFQKGDIAEGYSVSREKKESFPLTVTSAQKNPTAFYLCASSIQAGGLSSTDTQYFGPGTRLTVL.

A single count supports this clone. V usage is TRBV28 and J usage is TRBJ1-2; no clear D. From germline, CDR1 is MDHEN and CDR2 SYDVKM. CDR3 length: 16 residues. Trimming took 7 bases from V and 0 from J, leaving 18 bases between them. CDR3: CASKPGLMGPNYGYTF. The CDR3 coding sequence is TGTGCCAGCAAACCCGGATTGATGGGCCCTAACTATGGCTACACCTTC.

The rearrangement joins TRBV7-6 to TRBJ2-5, with D possibly being TRBD2 (5 bases). The CDR3 has 15 amino acids. From germline, CDR1 is SGHVS and CDR2 FNYEAQ. Between the trimmed V and J ends, which lost 2 bases and 3 bases, there was a span of 13 bases. Here the CDR3 DNA reads TGTGCCAGCAGCTTATTGTTGGCTAGCAAAGAGACCCAGTACTTC. Its translation is CASSLLLASKETQYF.

This clone was counted a few times. The rearrangement links TRBV30 to TRBJ1-2, with 9 bases matching TRBD1. The germline CDR1 and CDR2 sequences are GTSNPN and SVGIG (reference sequence). The CDR3 is 13 residues long. V shed 3 bases, J shed 4 bases, and the junction held 3 bases outside the gene matches. The CDR3 protein is CAWRETGGYGYTF. CDR3 sequence (DNA): TGTGCCTGGAGAGAGACAGGGGGCTATGGCTACACCTTC. The full variable domain, with the rest looked up from reference TRBV30 and TRBJ1-2, is SQTIHQWPATLVQPVGSPLSLECTVEGTSNPNLYWYRQAAGRGLQLLFYSVGIGQISSEVPQNLSASRPQDRQFILSSKKLLLSDSGFYLCAWRETGGYGYTFGSGTRLTVV.

The rearrangement joins TRBV30 to TRBJ2-2; no clear D. Trimming took off 2 bases at V and 3 bases at J, with 7 bases between the two ends. The CDR3 length is 13 residues. Germline V lookup: CDR1 GTSNPN, CDR2 SVGIG (reference sequence). CDR3 sequence: CAWSLTDTGELFF. DNA for the CDR3: TGTGCCTGGAGTCTTACAGACACCGGGGAGCTGTTTTTT.

The V gene is TRBV27, the J gene TRBJ2-1; tentative D call: TRBD2 (7 bases). Germline CDR1 MNHEY, CDR2 SMNVEV (reference sequence). With 8 bases removed from V and 9 bases from J, the gap between germline ends came to 11 bases. This CDR3 contains 11 residues. The CDR3 loop reads CASGGALEQFF. CDR3 nucleotides: TGTGCCAGCGGGGGGGCACTTGAGCAGTTCTTC.

This chain uses TRBV9 with TRBJ2-7; 7 bases line up with TRBD1. V was clipped by 0 bases and J by 6 bases; unmatched bases: 3. Germline loops: CDR1 SGDLS, CDR2 YYNGEE. This CDR3 has 13 residues. The CDR3 region has the DNA TGTGCCAGCAGCGTAGGAGGGGGCGGCGAGCAGTACTTC. This encodes CASSVGGGGEQYF.

This clone was recorded only once. The chain carries TRBV7-6 and TRBJ2-5, with no clear D. CDR3 length equals 13 residues. The V end lost 1 base, the J end lost 2 bases, and 5 bases lay between the germline ends. Germline assignment: CDR1 SGHVS and CDR2 FNYEAQ. In DNA form, the CDR3 reads TGTGCCAGCAGCTTAGGGCTTCAAGAGACCCAGTACTTC. As protein: CASSLGLQETQYF.

The chain joins TRBV9 to TRBJ1-1; 7 bases match TRBD1. This CDR3 comprises 15 residues. With V trimmed by 4 bases and J by 0 bases, 6 bases remained unmatched. Germline V lookup: CDR1 SGDLS, CDR2 YYNGEE. Written as DNA, the CDR3 is TGTGCCAGCAGCTGGACTGACAGGGTGAACACTGAAGCTTTCTTT. Its translation: CASSWTDRVNTEAFF.

The genes are TRBV27 and TRBJ2-1; possible D gene TRBD2, 5 bases. Germline V gene sequence: CDR1 MNHEY, CDR2 SMNVEV (reference sequence). V gave up 3 bases and J gave up 4 bases, with 10 bases separating them. This CDR3 is 14 amino acids long. In DNA, the CDR3 is TGTGCCAGCAGTTTCGCGTCGGGGTACAATGAGCAGTTCTTC. It encodes CASSFASGYNEQFF.

This clone was observed a handful of times. V usage is TRBV4-3 and J usage is TRBJ2-1; 7 bases are shared with TRBD2. Germline assignment: CDR1 LGHNA and CDR2 YSLEER. Losses at the gene ends were 4 bases for V and 9 bases for J; bases not matched to a gene: 12. CDR3 size: 15 residues. The CDR3 protein is CASSPNGLGGVEQFF. The CDR3 region has the DNA TGCGCCAGCAGCCCAAATGGCCTGGGGGGGGTTGAGCAGTTCTTC.

The chain links TRBV6-1 to TRBJ1-1; maybe TRBD1 (6 bases). This CDR3 comprises 13 residues. The V end lost 2 bases, the J end lost 3 bases, and 7 bases lay between the germline ends. Germline CDR1 MNHNS, CDR2 SASEGT. CDR3 in amino acids: CASSEQGHTEAFF. The CDR3 bases are TGTGCCAGCAGTGAACAGGGGCACACTGAAGCTTTCTTT.

The sample holds a few counts of this clone. The V and J genes are TRBV28 and TRBJ2-3; 9 positions agree with TRBD1. Looked up from germline, CDR1 is MDHEN and CDR2 is SYDVKM. The trim removed 10 bases at V and 1 base at J, leaving 3 bases unmatched. This CDR3 has 13 residues. The CDR3 DNA reads as TGTGCCAACAGGGACAGGGGCACAGATACGCAGTATTTT. The encoded protein is CANRDRGTDTQYF.

This chain connects TRBV9 to TRBJ1-4; 9 nucleotides align to TRBD1. Germline-derived CDR1 and CDR2 are SGDLS and YYNGEE. The CDR3 runs 16 residues. V was pared by 3 bases and J by 2 bases, with 5 bases of the junction left unmatched. CDR3 nucleotides: TGTGCCAGCAGCGCTGGGGGGACAGGGACTAATGAAAAACTGTTTTTT. Its translation: CASSAGGTGTNEKLFF. Full variable domain (missing parts from reference TRBV9 and TRBJ1-4): DSGVTQTPKHLITATGQRVTLRCSPRSGDLSVYWYQQSLDQGLQFLIQYYNGEERAKGNILERFSAQQFPDLHSELNLSSLELGDSALYFCASSAGGTGTNEKLFFGSGTQLSVL.

This clone has a single count. The V gene is TRBV6-5, the J gene TRBJ2-2; D unclear. CDR3 size: 12 residues. Looked up from germline, CDR1 is MNHEY and CDR2 is SVGAGI. Trimming shortened V by 8 bases and J by 3 bases, and 7 bases separated the two germline ends. CDR3 coding DNA: TGTGCCAGCCGCTTGTACACCGGGGAGCTGTTTTTT. Its protein is CASRLYTGELFF.

This sequence joins TRBV19 and TRBJ2-1; 11 bases are shared with TRBD2. Germline CDR1 LNHDA, CDR2 SQIVND (reference sequence). The CDR3 is made up of 16 amino acids. V was clipped by 3 bases and J by 4 bases; unmatched bases: 5. CDR3 sequence reads: CASSIDSGGGYNEQFF. The CDR3 DNA reads TGTGCCAGTAGTATTGATAGCGGGGGGGGTTACAATGAGCAGTTCTTC.

V and J are TRBV30 and TRBJ2-5; TRBD2 aligns across 9 bases. CDR3 length: 15 residues. With 4 bases clipped from V and 5 bases from J, the junction kept 11 bases outside the gene matches. Germline V gene sequence: CDR1 GTSNPN, CDR2 SVGIG (reference sequence). The CDR3 here is CAWTLAGGLVETQYF. CDR3 sequence (DNA): TGTGCCTGGACCCTTGCGGGGGGGCTTGTGGAGACCCAGTACTTC.

The chain joins TRBV10-3 to TRBJ1-2, with 11 bases matching TRBD1. CDR3 size: 16 residues. Germline V lookup: CDR1 ENHRY, CDR2 SYGVKD. The V gene end was trimmed by 6 bases and the J gene end by 5 bases; junction bases not matched to a gene: 11. The CDR3 here is CAISPSGDRGGYGYTF. The CDR3 DNA reads as TGTGCCATCAGCCCCTCCGGGGACAGGGGGGGTTATGGCTACACCTTC.

V gene TRBV30 combines with J gene TRBJ1-1; unclear D gene. CDR3 length equals 13 residues. The germline gives CDR1 GTSNPN, CDR2 SVGIG (reference sequence). V shed 2 bases and J shed 0 bases, with 7 bases lying between them. Here the CDR3 DNA reads TGTGCCTGGAGTCTGGCCCTGAACACTGAAGCTTTCTTT. Amino acids: CAWSLALNTEAFF.

This clone was picked up a small number of times. The J gene is TRBJ2-1, the V gene TRBV7-9; D may be TRBD1 (5 bases). CDR1 SEHNR and CDR2 FQNEAQ come from the germline V gene (reference sequence). The CDR3 contains 14 residues. Deletions cut 0 bases from V and 15 bases from J, with 18 bases between. The CDR3 loop is CASSLAKTQGEWFF. The CDR3, as DNA: TGTGCCAGCAGCTTAGCGAAGACTCAGGGTGAGTGGTTCTTC.

The chain uses TRBV7-2 and TRBJ2-2; D gene unclear. Trimming left V 1 base short and J 5 bases short, with 17 bases between. The germline CDR1 and CDR2 sequences are SGHTA and FQGNSA. The CDR3 has 17 residues. This CDR3 is CASSLDGLPRTTGELFF. The CDR3, as DNA: TGTGCCAGCAGCTTAGATGGGTTACCGCGGACGACCGGGGAGCTGTTTTTT.

The rearrangement links TRBV4-2 to TRBJ2-3; TRBD2 agrees at 8 bases. CDR1 is LGHNA and CDR2 is YNFKEQ in the germline V gene. The length of the CDR3 is 15 residues. V lost 1 base and J lost 4; bases outside the gene matches: 4. The CDR3 protein is CASSQARGGADTQYF. CDR3 bases: TGTGCCAGCAGCCAAGCCCGGGGGGGCGCAGATACGCAGTATTTT.

The V and J genes are TRBV19 and TRBJ2-7, with D perhaps TRBD2 (5 bases). Between the trimmed V and J ends, which lost 6 bases and 3 bases, there was a span of 15 bases. The CDR3 sequence is 14 residues long. Germline CDR1 reads LNHDA; CDR2 reads SQIVND (reference sequence). The CDR3 spells CASSPTAGNYEQYF. The CDR3 DNA is TGTGCCAGTAGCCCCACCGCCGGGAACTACGAGCAGTACTTC.

In its sample, this clone ranks as large. The V call is TRBV28, the J call TRBJ1-1; D is unclear. This CDR3 is 16 amino acids long. The germline V and J ends were trimmed by 8 bases and 6 bases, with 25 bases remaining between them. Germline loops: CDR1 MDHEN, CDR2 SYDVKM. The CDR3 spells CASALEALSLHAEAFF. The DNA of the CDR3 is TGTGCCAGCGCCCTCGAGGCACTCTCCTTGCACGCTGAAGCTTTCTTT. Together with reference TRBV28 and TRBJ1-1, the CDR3 gives the full variable domain: DVKVTQSSRYLVKRTGEKVFLECVQDMDHENMFWYRQDPGLGLRLIYFSYDVKMKEKGDIPEGYSVSREKKERFSLILESASTNQTSMYLCASALEALSLHAEAFFGQGTRLTVV.